The present T cell receptor (beta chain) was sequenced within a study of cytomegalovirus exposure and HLA in healthy donors. The CDR3 has 14 residues. Germline CDR1 and CDR2: SGHTA and FQGNSA. Trimming took 5 bases from V and 8 from J; bases not matched to a gene: 5. With 60 Vbeta and 13 Jbeta primers, the PCR was carried out. This table comes from immunoSEQ multiplex PCR, and its TCRdb copy is limited to in-frame clones, with some not included. The data contain roughly 140,000 clones, approximately 80% of them singletons. Turning to this clone: Its target is unknown.

General study points: According to reports, the classifier identified cytomegalovirus status with high specificity and sensitivity.

This chain uses TRBV7-2 with TRBJ2-7, with TRBD2 matching over 14 bases. This sequence was found in a male donor in good health and CMV-seronegative. The sample was PBMCs. The CDR3, as DNA: TGTGCCAGCAGCGCGGGACTAGCGGGGGCCCAGCAGTACTTC. Translated: CASSAGLAGAQQYF.